This passage covers 17 T cell receptor beta chains from one sample sequenced in a study of cytomegalovirus exposure and HLA in healthy donors. Both 60 Vbeta primers and 13 Jbeta primers went into the PCR. Profiled with immunoSEQ multiplex PCR; TCRdb holds only in-frame clones, not every one. This sample has 110,000 or so clones; 70% to 80% occur once, and the top ten carry just over 2%. Input material: PBMCs. These receptors were collected from a human donor in good health.

The J gene is TRBJ2-7, the V gene TRBV19, with 9 bases identical to TRBD1. The CDR3 spans 15 residues. From germline, CDR1 is LNHDA and CDR2 SQIVND (reference sequence). J was trimmed by 5 bases and V by 8 bases; bases with no gene match: 13. The CDR3 DNA follows: TGTGCCAGTCGAATCGAGGGGACAGGGTACGACGAGCAGTACTTC. It yields the protein CASRIEGTGYDEQYF.

This sequence joins TRBV10-2 and TRBJ2-7; 8 nucleotides align to TRBD2. Trimming cost V 3 bases and J 2 bases; bases outside gene matches: 9. CDR3 size: 16 residues. In germline, CDR1 is WSHSY, CDR2 SAAADI. CDR3 sequence: CASSDVAGGVTYEQYF. The CDR3 nucleotides read TGCGCCAGCAGTGATGTGGCGGGAGGAGTAACCTACGAGCAGTACTTC.

The table lists this clone with a few counts. The chain employs TRBV21-1 and TRBJ2-1; no check of the table's D call, TRBD2, against the DNA was made. TRBV21-1 represents a pseudogene. This CDR3 comprises 16 residues. CDR3 in amino acids: CASSKKAGCSYNEQFF. CDR3 DNA: TGTGCCAGCAGCAAAAAGGCGGGATGCTCCTACAATGAGCAGTTCTTC.

The chain has TRBV2 and TRBJ1-2, with D uncertain. Trimming took 9 bases from V and 4 from J, leaving 9 bases between them. This CDR3 has 11 residues. Germline CDR1 and CDR2: SNHLY and FYNNEI. The CDR3 loop reads CARTAGYGYTF. Written as DNA, the CDR3 is TGTGCCAGGACGGCGGGCTATGGCTACACCTTC.

The J gene is TRBJ2-1, the V gene TRBV4-3, with D unresolved. The CDR3 has 13 amino acids. CDR1 is LGHNA, CDR2 YSLEER, per germline. V lost 0 bases and J lost 10, with 10 bases in between. CDR3 sequence reads: CASSQDLGREQFF. The CDR3, as DNA: TGCGCCAGCAGCCAAGATTTGGGCCGCGAGCAGTTCTTC.

The chain is built from TRBV18 and TRBJ2-7; 7 bases line up with TRBD1. The CDR3 runs 13 residues. Per the germline V gene, CDR1 is KGHSH and CDR2 is LQKENI. The V segment lost 5 bases and the J segment 2 bases; nucleotides outside the gene matches: 3. The CDR3 protein is CASSVTGAYEQYF. The CDR3 nucleotides are TGTGCCAGCTCAGTTACAGGGGCCTACGAGCAGTACTTC.

This chain joins TRBV6-4 and TRBJ2-7; 9 bases align to TRBD2. The V gene end was trimmed by 6 bases and the J gene end by 2 bases; junction bases not matched to a gene: 14. The CDR3 is 17 amino acids. CDR1 and CDR2 from the germline V gene are MRHNA and SNTAGT. CDR3 sequence (DNA): TGTGCCAGCAGCGACAAAATGTGGCGGGAGGGTACCTACGAGCAGTACTTC. It specifies CASSDKMWREGTYEQYF.

The rearrangement uses TRBV5-1 and TRBJ2-3; 7 bases fit TRBD2. The CDR3 loop spans 17 amino acids. J was trimmed by 2 bases and V by 5 bases; bases with no gene match: 14. CDR1 is SGHRS and CDR2 is YFSETQ in the germline V gene. The chain's CDR3 is CASRPQRDDYYTDTQYF. In DNA, the CDR3 is TGCGCCAGCAGGCCTCAGCGGGACGATTATTACACAGATACGCAGTATTTT.

This clone was counted a few times. The gene calls are TRBV6-5 and TRBJ2-7, with D possibly TRBD2 on 5 matching bases. The V and J ends lost 2 bases and 0 bases respectively, with 14 bases between them. From germline, CDR1 is MNHEY and CDR2 SVGAGI. This CDR3 has 16 amino acids. CDR3 sequence (DNA): TGTGCCAGCAGTTACGAACGGCGGGCCCCCTCCTACGAGCAGTACTTC. Amino acid sequence: CASSYERRAPSYEQYF.

V gene TRBV30 combines with J gene TRBJ1-6; D is possibly TRBD1 (5 bases). The V end was cut by 0 bases, the J end by 6 bases, with 12 bases between. In germline, CDR1 is GTSNPN, CDR2 SVGIG (reference sequence). This CDR3 comprises 15 residues. The DNA for the CDR3 is TGTGCCTGGAGTGTTAGTTGGCAGGGTAATTCACCCCTCCACTTT. Encoded protein: CAWSVSWQGNSPLHF. Drawing the rest from reference TRBV30 and TRBJ1-6, the complete variable domain is SQTIHQWPATLVQPVGSPLSLECTVEGTSNPNLYWYRQAAGRGLQLLFYSVGIGQISSEVPQNLSASRPQDRQFILSSKKLLLSDSGFYLCAWSVSWQGNSPLHFGNGTRLTVT.

The genes are TRBV5-1 and TRBJ2-7, with D perhaps TRBD1 (5 bases). V lost 0 bases and J lost 2, with 12 bases in between. CDR3 length: 15 residues. Germline V gene data show CDR1 as SGHRS and CDR2 as YFSETQ. DNA for the CDR3: TGCGCCAGCAGCTTGGGGGGCCGCATCCCCTACGAGCAGTACTTC. This translates into CASSLGGRIPYEQYF. Combining the CDR3 with reference TRBV5-1 and TRBJ2-7 gives the whole variable domain KAGVTQTPRYLIKTRGQQVTLSCSPISGHRSVSWYQQTPGQGLQFLFEYFSETQRNKGNFPGRFSGRQFSNSRSEMNVSTLELGDSALYLCASSLGGRIPYEQYFGPGTRLTVT.

As regards this clone: At one end, the junction sequence differs from germline, possibly due to a read error. The chain is built from TRBV7-9 and TRBJ1-2, with D perhaps TRBD1 (6 bases). This CDR3 is built from 14 residues. Per germline, CDR1 SEHNR and CDR2 FQNEAQ (reference sequence). CDR3 in amino acids: CSSSFADSNYGYTF. CDR3 nucleotide sequence: TGTTCCAGCAGCTTTGCGGACAGCAACTATGGCTACACCTTC.

This clone is a singleton in its sample. The chain combines TRBV25-1 with TRBJ2-1; 13 bases agree with TRBD2. J gave up 2 bases and V 4 bases, and 5 bases lay outside the gene matches. In germline, CDR1 is MGHDK, CDR2 SYGVNS. The CDR3 spans 17 residues. This CDR3 reads CASSGRLAGGPYNEQFF. CDR3 coding DNA: TGTGCCAGCAGTGGCCGACTAGCGGGAGGACCCTACAATGAGCAGTTCTTC.

A few counts support this clone. V is TRBV4-2 and J is TRBJ2-1; TRBD1 matches at 10 bases. CDR3 size: 16 residues. Trimming took 4 bases from V and 8 from J; bases not matched to a gene: 11. From germline, CDR1 is LGHNA and CDR2 YNFKEQ. The CDR3 here is CASSPVPGQGPYEQFF. In DNA form, the CDR3 reads TGTGCCAGCAGCCCCGTGCCGGGACAGGGGCCCTATGAGCAGTTCTTC.

This CDR3 reads CASSLEASGGYNEQFF. Written as DNA, the CDR3 is TGCGCCAGCAGCTTGGAGGCTAGCGGGGGCTACAATGAGCAGTTCTTC. This chain connects TRBV5-1 to TRBJ2-1; 10 bases agree with TRBD2. In germline, CDR1 is SGHRS, CDR2 YFSETQ. The CDR3 contains 16 residues. The J segment lost 3 bases and the V segment lost 0 bases, leaving 3 bases of the junction unmatched.

CDR3 protein: CASSLRLAGGISTDTQYF. The CDR3 region has the DNA TGCGCCAGCAGCTTGCGTCTAGCGGGGGGAATTAGCACAGATACGCAGTATTTT. The chain recombines TRBV5-1 with TRBJ2-3, with 11 bases fitting TRBD2. The CDR3 is 18 amino acids. Per germline, CDR1 SGHRS and CDR2 YFSETQ. V dropped 1 base and J dropped 0; count of bases not matched to a gene: 7.

This clone was counted once. The rearrangement joins TRBV7-2 to TRBJ1-2, with D possibly matching TRBD1 (6 bases). Germline V CDR1 and CDR2: SGHTA, FQGNSA. V was cut by 7 bases and J by 5 bases, with 17 bases left in between. The CDR3 is made up of 14 amino acids. CDR3 amino acids: CASTPGGADYGYTF. CDR3 in DNA: TGTGCCAGCACGCCGGGGGGGGCCGATTATGGCTACACCTTC.